This is a list of T cell receptor beta chains from one sample in a study of shared clonotypes between healthy human individuals. Data came from immunoSEQ multiplex PCR; TCRdb stores just in-frame clones and leaves some out. This sample yields around 2.5 million clones, of which 80% to 95% are seen a single time; approximately 0.35% belongs to the top ten. The sample taken for sequencing was naive CD4+ T cells from PBMCs. The receptors were gathered from a man younger than 35 in good health. Some clones in this sample may be carry-over from other donors' samples. Both conserved end residues are part of each CDR3. The D gene is left open where the match is weak. Clone size, where shown, is once, few, many, or a class for clones that have expanded.

V: TRBV7-2; D: NA; J: TRBJ1-1; size: NA; DNA: TGTGCCAGCAGCAAACAGGAGAACACTGAAGCTTTCTTT; CDR3: CASSKQENTEAFF
V: TRBV5-5; D: TRBD1; J: TRBJ1-5; size: once; DNA: TGTGCCAGCAGCCAGCGACAGGGGACGCCCCAGCATTTT; CDR3: CASSQRQGTPQHF
V: TRBV5-1; D: TRBD1; J: TRBJ1-5; size: NA; DNA: TGCGCCAGCAGCCTACAACCCACCGGACAGGGGTCCCATCAGCCCCAGCATTTT; CDR3: CASSLQPTGQGSHQPQHF
V: TRBV18; D: NA; J: TRBJ1-5; size: few; DNA: TGTGCCAGCTCACTCTCCCCTGACAGTAGCCAGCCCCAGCATTTT; CDR3: CASSLSPDSSQPQHF
V: TRBV7-2; D: TRBD2; J: TRBJ2-1; size: NA; DNA: TGTGCCAGCAGCTTAGTTGGGACTAGCGGGGCAGGGAATGAGCAGTTCTTC; CDR3: CASSLVGTSGAGNEQFF
V: TRBV7-3; D: TRBD2; J: TRBJ2-1; size: NA; DNA: TGTGCCAGCAGGAATGCCAGCGGGAGGGCGAGAAATGAGCAGTTCTTC; CDR3: CASRNASGRARNEQFF
V: TRBV29-1; D: NA; J: TRBJ2-2; size: NA; DNA: TGCAGCGTTGAGGGCAATTCTAACACCGGGGAGCTGTTTTTT; CDR3: CSVEGNSNTGELFF
V: TRBV18; D: TRBD1; J: TRBJ1-2; size: NA; DNA: TGTGCCAGCTCACCGGTACAGGGGGAGTCTTATAACTATGGCTACACCTTC; CDR3: CASSPVQGESYNYGYTF
V: TRBV28; D: NA; J: TRBJ2-5; size: NA; DNA: TGTGCCAGCAGTTTATTCCGGCGAGCAGAGACCCAGTACTTC; CDR3: CASSLFRRAETQYF
V: TRBV6-1; D: TRBD2; J: TRBJ2-7; size: NA; DNA: TGTGCCAGCAGTGAGGTAGGACTAGCGGGAACCTACGAGCAGTACTTC; CDR3: CASSEVGLAGTYEQYF
V: TRBV28; D: NA; J: TRBJ2-3; size: NA; DNA: TGTGCCAGCAGTCCCCGGGGGGCGGGGGCTTATACGCAGTATTTT; CDR3: CASSPRGAGAYTQYF
V: TRBV15; D: TRBD1; J: TRBJ2-7; size: NA; DNA: TGTGCCACCAGCAGGGGACAGGGGAGGGGGACCTCCTACGAGCAGTACTTC; CDR3: CATSRGQGRGTSYEQYF
V: TRBV9; D: TRBD1; J: TRBJ1-6; size: NA; DNA: TGTGCCAGCAGCCGGGACAGCTATTCACCCCTCCACTTT; CDR3: CASSRDSYSPLHF
V: TRBV10-3; D: NA; J: TRBJ1-4; size: few; DNA: TGTGCCATCAGTACCGGGGGCGGCGAAAAACTGTTTTTT; CDR3: CAISTGGGEKLFF
V: TRBV28; D: NA; J: TRBJ2-3; size: NA; DNA: TGTGCCAGCAGTTTAACGGCTCCTAGCACAGATACGCAGTATTTT; CDR3: CASSLTAPSTDTQYF
V: TRBV7-3; D: NA; J: TRBJ2-5; size: once; DNA: TGTGCCAGCAGCTCAACCGGGACGGCGGAGGAGACCCAGTACTTC; CDR3: CASSSTGTAEETQYF
V: TRBV5-4; D: NA; J: TRBJ2-7; size: NA; DNA: TGTGCCAGCAGCTTGGTTTCTTCTGGGAACGAGCAGTACTTC; CDR3: CASSLVSSGNEQYF
V: TRBV9; D: NA; J: TRBJ2-7; size: NA; DNA: TGTGCCAGCAGCGTACAGGGCCATACCTACGAGCAGTACTTC; CDR3: CASSVQGHTYEQYF
V: TRBV28; D: NA; J: TRBJ1-2; size: once; DNA: TGTGCCAGCAGTTTACGGGAGGTACTATATGGCTACACCTTC; CDR3: CASSLREVLYGYTF
V: TRBV19; D: TRBD1; J: TRBJ1-1; size: NA; DNA: TGTGCCAGTAGTAAACCCCCGGGACAGGGGAGCGCTGAAGCTTTCTTT; CDR3: CASSKPPGQGSAEAFF
V: TRBV7-2; D: TRBD1; J: TRBJ1-2; size: NA; DNA: TGTGCCAGCAGCTTAGGACAGGGGGGACCTAACTATGGCTACACCTTC; CDR3: CASSLGQGGPNYGYTF
V: TRBV5-1; D: TRBD2; J: TRBJ2-7; size: NA; DNA: TGCGCCAGCAGCTTGGCACCGGGACTAGCGGGGGAGCAGTACTTC; CDR3: CASSLAPGLAGEQYF
V: TRBV19; D: TRBD2; J: TRBJ2-3; size: NA; DNA: TGTGCCAGTAGTCCCCTAGCGGTTATGACAGATACGCAGTATTTT; CDR3: CASSPLAVMTDTQYF
V: TRBV7-9; D: TRBD2; J: TRBJ2-3; size: NA; DNA: TGTGCCAGCAGCGTCACTAGCGGTCTCACAGATACGCAGTATTTT; CDR3: CASSVTSGLTDTQYF
V: TRBV4-1; D: TRBD1; J: TRBJ1-1; size: few; DNA: TGCGCCAGCAGCAGGACAGGGGAGGGCACTGAAGCTTTCTTT; CDR3: CASSRTGEGTEAFF
V: TRBV23-1; D: NA; J: TRBJ1-1; size: NA; DNA: TGCGCCAGCAGTCTAGCCGGGAGGAGAGGAGCTTTCTTT; CDR3: CASSLAGRRGAFF
V: TRBV7-9; D: NA; J: TRBJ1-4; size: once; DNA: TGTGCCAGCAGCTTAGGGAGCAACCGTGGTGAAAAACTGTTTTTT; CDR3: CASSLGSNRGEKLFF
V: TRBV27; D: NA; J: TRBJ1-6; size: NA; DNA: TGTGCCAGCAGGGAAAGGGTATCACCCCTCCACTTT; CDR3: CASRERVSPLHF
V: TRBV7-9; D: NA; J: TRBJ2-7; size: NA; DNA: TGTGCCAGCAGCTTAGCGGGAGCTGCCTACGAGCAGTACTTC; CDR3: CASSLAGAAYEQYF
V: TRBV2; D: NA; J: TRBJ1-5; size: NA; DNA: TGTGCCAGCAGTGATGGGTCAGGGCATCAGCCCCAGCATTTT; CDR3: CASSDGSGHQPQHF
V: TRBV5-4; D: TRBD1; J: TRBJ2-1; size: NA; DNA: TGTGCCAGCAGCGTCGGGACAGGGGGCTACAATGAGCAGTTCTTC; CDR3: CASSVGTGGYNEQFF
V: TRBV28; D: TRBD1; J: TRBJ2-1; size: NA; DNA: TGTGCCAGCGGAAGATGGCAGGGGGCAGGTGAGCAGTTCTTC; CDR3: CASGRWQGAGEQFF
V: TRBV5-1; D: NA; J: TRBJ1-1; size: NA; DNA: TGCGCCAGCAGCCCATTGGGTAGTTTTGGAGGGGGGCAGGAAGCTTTCTTT; CDR3: CASSPLGSFGGGQEAFF
V: TRBV9; D: TRBD1; J: TRBJ1-3; size: NA; DNA: TGTGCCAGCAGCACCCGCTTTGGGAGTAGGACAGGCTCTGGAAACACCATATATTTT; CDR3: CASSTRFGSRTGSGNTIYF
V: TRBV11-2; D: TRBD2; J: TRBJ2-5; size: NA; DNA: TGTGCCAGCAGCCTGACTAGCGGGCAAGAGACCCAGTACTTC; CDR3: CASSLTSGQETQYF
V: TRBV7-2; D: TRBD2; J: TRBJ2-7; size: NA; DNA: TGTGCCAGCAGCCTTCTCACCGTCCCTAGCGGGATATCCTACGAGCAGTACTTC; CDR3: CASSLLTVPSGISYEQYF
V: TRBV7-9; D: TRBD1; J: TRBJ2-1; size: NA; DNA: TGTGCCAGCAGCTTTCCGGGACAGGGCAAAGACAATGAGCAGTTCTTC; CDR3: CASSFPGQGKDNEQFF
V: TRBV9; D: NA; J: TRBJ1-5; size: NA; DNA: TGTGCCAGCAGCGTATCTGTGGGCAATCAGCCCCAGCATTTT; CDR3: CASSVSVGNQPQHF
V: TRBV20-1; D: TRBD1; J: TRBJ2-1; size: NA; DNA: TGCAGTGCTCATAGGACAGGAAAGGAGTTCTTC; CDR3: CSAHRTGKEFF
V: TRBV5-1; D: NA; J: TRBJ2-7; size: NA; DNA: TGCGCCAGCAGCTTGCTACAGGGACCGATCTACGAGCAGTACTTC; CDR3: CASSLLQGPIYEQYF
V: TRBV20-1; D: NA; J: TRBJ1-1; size: NA; DNA: TGCAGTGCTAGTAGAGGCACTGAAGCTTTCTTT; CDR3: CSASRGTEAFF
V: TRBV15; D: NA; J: TRBJ2-1; size: NA; DNA: TGTGCCACCAGCAGAGATCGGCGTGAGCAGTTCTTC; CDR3: CATSRDRREQFF
V: TRBV19; D: TRBD1; J: TRBJ2-7; size: NA; DNA: TGTGCCAGTAGTCTCGGGACAGGTTTTGCCTACGAGCAGTACTTC; CDR3: CASSLGTGFAYEQYF
V: TRBV5-4; D: NA; J: TRBJ1-3; size: NA; DNA: TGTGCCAGCAGCTCTGGAAGCTCTGGAAACACCATATATTTT; CDR3: CASSSGSSGNTIYF
V: TRBV5-1; D: NA; J: TRBJ2-4; size: NA; DNA: TGCGCCAGCAGCCCGGGACGCGCACTAGCCAAAAACATTCAGTACTTC; CDR3: CASSPGRALAKNIQYF
V: TRBV6-1; D: TRBD2; J: TRBJ2-5; size: NA; DNA: TGTGCCAGCAGTGAAGCGCTAGCGGGAATTTGGGAGACCCAGTACTTC; CDR3: CASSEALAGIWETQYF
V: TRBV14; D: TRBD2; J: TRBJ2-7; size: NA; DNA: TGTGCCAGCAGCCAAGAGGTAGCGGGAGGGCTCTACGAGCAGTACTTC; CDR3: CASSQEVAGGLYEQYF
V: TRBV12-5; D: NA; J: TRBJ2-1; size: once; DNA: TGTGCTAGTGGTTTGACTCCGGGATCCAGCTCCTACAATGAGCAGTTCTTC; CDR3: CASGLTPGSSSYNEQFF
V: TRBV11-2; D: NA; J: TRBJ2-5; size: NA; DNA: TGTGCCAGCAGCGGCAAGGGACTGTTGCAAGAGACCCAGTACTTC; CDR3: CASSGKGLLQETQYF
V: TRBV19; D: TRBD1; J: TRBJ1-2; size: NA; DNA: TGTGCCAGTAGTAACAGGGGAGTCTATGGCTACACCTTC; CDR3: CASSNRGVYGYTF